These T cell receptor beta chains were read from a single sample in a study of blood T cells in healthy people across ages. In TCRdb, the 5' RACE reads were re-called with MiXCR into one record per CDR3 protein. The sample includes about 1.5 million distinct CDR3 sequences, 35% to 45% of them seen just once. The sample comprised blood. The source is a woman in her late teens or twenties in good health. Each CDR3 is given with its conserved first and last residue.

TRBV18	TRBJ2-7	CASSPGLLDEQYF
TRBV6-4	TRBJ2-3	CASSDSGGGADTQYF
TRBV7-9	TRBJ2-7	CASSQPLYNEQYF
TRBV11-2	TRBJ1-1	CASSYHAGGTEAFF
TRBV20-1	TRBJ2-7	CSPGSGVPTGEQYF
TRBV4-2	TRBJ1-2	CASSQDRGNYGYTF
TRBV20-1	TRBJ1-1	CSARPQDRVRNTEAFF
TRBV6-5	TRBJ1-2	CASKAATWAGYTF
TRBV27	TRBJ2-1	CASSLSGWNEQFF
TRBV19	TRBJ2-1	CASSSQTGFRVVPFF
TRBV21-1	TRBJ1-1	CASSKVRGTEAFF
TRBV25-1	TRBJ1-2	CASSLKIGGLYGYTF
TRBV4-1	TRBJ2-3	CASSHPWGAESTDTQYF
TRBV5-6	.	CASSKDWDEQYF
TRBV2	TRBJ2-5	CASRGQYF
TRBV20-1	TRBJ2-7	CSASITSGDARYKQYF
TRBV6-1	TRBJ2-5	CASSHSPDSGETQYF
TRBV4-1	TRBJ1-1	CASSQVLQPLNTEAFF
TRBV20-1	TRBJ2-7	CSAGQGAYSYEQYF
TRBV12-3/TRBV12-4	TRBJ2-1	CASRRRGRTAGEQFF
TRBV5-1	.	CASSFGSGREETQYF
TRBV6-2/TRBV6-3	TRBJ1-1	CASSYSINTEAFF
TRBV28	TRBJ1-2	CASSSPWTGNYGYTF
TRBV4-1	TRBJ2-3	CASSQGGGTGVLDTQYF
TRBV29-1	TRBJ1-2	CSVDRGLYGYTF
TRBV5-5	TRBJ2-5	CASSFPSGETLFEETQYF
TRBV10-3	TRBJ2-5	CAIRPSGGDQETQYF
TRBV13	TRBJ2-3	CASSARLLLLSTDTQYF
TRBV30	TRBJ1-2	CAKGAGQPGDYGYTF
TRBV7-9	.	CASSLPQREQYF
TRBV5-1	TRBJ2-1	CASHGRNEQFF
TRBV3-1	TRBJ2-1	CASSQAAGGPIYEQFF
TRBV6-5	TRBJ1-1	CASSYSGATEAFF
TRBV5-1	TRBJ2-3	CASSFTSGSTPSTDTQYF
TRBV28	TRBJ1-5	CASNKGASQPQHF
TRBV27	TRBJ1-1	CAGSLVNSDRAFRNTEAFF
TRBV7-2	TRBJ2-3	CASSRTSHPTDTQYF
TRBV2	.	CASEGLIEQYF
TRBV24-1	TRBJ2-3	CATSATGTSTDTQYF
TRBV4-2	TRBJ1-1	CASSQVGEAATHEAFF
TRBV9	TRBJ1-1	CASSVNEGYRGNTEAFF
TRBV20-1	TRBJ1-6	CSARDHGDSPLHF
TRBV6-1	TRBJ2-1	CASREGLEGGGEQFF
TRBV15	TRBJ1-2	CATSSYQGYGYTF
TRBV20-1	TRBJ2-3	CSAEVRLNTDTQYF
TRBV27	TRBJ2-1	CASIWSGGAGEQFF
TRBV29-1	TRBJ2-5	CSVEQGTYNEQYF
TRBV27	TRBJ2-2	CASSHLTGNKYTGELFF
TRBV25-1	TRBJ2-7	CASGDTGGEQYF
TRBV18	.	CASSPRDSNYEQYF
TRBV2	.	CAVTDPYNEQYF
TRBV7-3	TRBJ2-3	CASSYTSGSSTDTQYF
TRBV20-1	TRBJ1-1	CSARDAGGVGAFF
TRBV28	TRBJ2-3	CASSLEAEGTDTQYF